This T cell receptor beta chain was identified in a study of blood T cell repertoires in COVID-19. Across the study: The United States, Italy and Spain supplied acute and convalescent COVID-19 samples. PBMCs, B-cell-depleted T cells, or T cells were the source of the cDNA or gDNA that made up the material.

The V end was cut by 4 bases, the J end by 6 bases, with 12 bases between. Germline V lookup: CDR1 MNHEY, CDR2 SVGAGI. The CDR3 is 14 residues long. Study processing details: Amplifying reference gene primers gave estimates of nucleated cell counts. The protocol was immunoSEQ multiplex PCR, while the TCRdb copy is restricted to in-frame clones and leaves out a portion. D and trimming were read from the DNA, whereas the V and J calls and clone size are those reported in that table. The sample gives approximately 210,000 clones, about four fifths of which show up once; about 7.3% is in the top ten. Sequenced sample: peripheral blood. The chain couples TRBV6-5 to TRBJ2-2, with unresolved D. This TCR came from a woman aged 45-65 years with active or convalescent COVID-19. The CDR3 DNA follows: TGTGCCAGCAGTTCAGTGCTGGCGGCCGGGGAGCTGTTTTTT. Protein product: CASSSVLAAGELFF.